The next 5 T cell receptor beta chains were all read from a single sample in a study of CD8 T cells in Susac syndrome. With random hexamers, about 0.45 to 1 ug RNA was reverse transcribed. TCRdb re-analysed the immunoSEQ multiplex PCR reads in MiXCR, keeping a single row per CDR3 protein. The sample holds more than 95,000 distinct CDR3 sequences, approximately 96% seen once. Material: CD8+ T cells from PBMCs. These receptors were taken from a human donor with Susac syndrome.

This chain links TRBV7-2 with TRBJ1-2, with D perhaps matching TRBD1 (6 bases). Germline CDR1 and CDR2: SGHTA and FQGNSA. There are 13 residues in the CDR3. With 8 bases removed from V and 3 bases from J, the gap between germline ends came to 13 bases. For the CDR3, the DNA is TGTGCCAGCGATTTAAGGGGGGACTATGGCTACACCTTC. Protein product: CASDLRGDYGYTF. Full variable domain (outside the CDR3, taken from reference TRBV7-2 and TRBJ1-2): GAGVSQSPSNKVTEKGKDVELRCDPISGHTALYWYRQSLGQGLEFLIYFQGNSAPDKSGLPSDRFSAERTGGSVSTLTIQRTQQEDSAVYLCASDLRGDYGYTFGSGTRLTVV.

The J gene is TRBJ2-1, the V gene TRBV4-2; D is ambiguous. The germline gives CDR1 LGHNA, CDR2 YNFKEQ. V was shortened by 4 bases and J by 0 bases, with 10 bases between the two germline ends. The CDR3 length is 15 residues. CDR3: CASSLSLSSYNEQFF. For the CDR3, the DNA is TGTGCCAGCAGCCTTAGTTTGAGCTCCTACAATGAGCAGTTCTTC.

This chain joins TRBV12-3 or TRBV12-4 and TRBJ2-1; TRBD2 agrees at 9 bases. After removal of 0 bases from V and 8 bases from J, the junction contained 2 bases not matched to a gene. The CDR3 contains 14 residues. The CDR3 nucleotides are TGTGCCAGCAGTTTAGCGCGGGGGGGTGATGAGCAGTTCTTC. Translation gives CASSLARGGDEQFF.

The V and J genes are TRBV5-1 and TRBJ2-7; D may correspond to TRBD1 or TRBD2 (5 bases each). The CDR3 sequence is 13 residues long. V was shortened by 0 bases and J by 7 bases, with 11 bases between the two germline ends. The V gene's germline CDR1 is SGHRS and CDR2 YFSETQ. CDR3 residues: CASSLADGGEQYF. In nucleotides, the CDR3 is TGCGCCAGCAGCTTGGCCGATGGGGGAGAGCAGTACTTC.

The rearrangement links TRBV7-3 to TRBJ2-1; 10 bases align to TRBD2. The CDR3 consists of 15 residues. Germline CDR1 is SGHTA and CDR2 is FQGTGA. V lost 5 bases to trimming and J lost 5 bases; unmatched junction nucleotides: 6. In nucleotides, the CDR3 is TGTGCCAGCAGCGCCCGGACTAGCGGCAACAATGAGCAGTTCTTC. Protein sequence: CASSARTSGNNEQFF.